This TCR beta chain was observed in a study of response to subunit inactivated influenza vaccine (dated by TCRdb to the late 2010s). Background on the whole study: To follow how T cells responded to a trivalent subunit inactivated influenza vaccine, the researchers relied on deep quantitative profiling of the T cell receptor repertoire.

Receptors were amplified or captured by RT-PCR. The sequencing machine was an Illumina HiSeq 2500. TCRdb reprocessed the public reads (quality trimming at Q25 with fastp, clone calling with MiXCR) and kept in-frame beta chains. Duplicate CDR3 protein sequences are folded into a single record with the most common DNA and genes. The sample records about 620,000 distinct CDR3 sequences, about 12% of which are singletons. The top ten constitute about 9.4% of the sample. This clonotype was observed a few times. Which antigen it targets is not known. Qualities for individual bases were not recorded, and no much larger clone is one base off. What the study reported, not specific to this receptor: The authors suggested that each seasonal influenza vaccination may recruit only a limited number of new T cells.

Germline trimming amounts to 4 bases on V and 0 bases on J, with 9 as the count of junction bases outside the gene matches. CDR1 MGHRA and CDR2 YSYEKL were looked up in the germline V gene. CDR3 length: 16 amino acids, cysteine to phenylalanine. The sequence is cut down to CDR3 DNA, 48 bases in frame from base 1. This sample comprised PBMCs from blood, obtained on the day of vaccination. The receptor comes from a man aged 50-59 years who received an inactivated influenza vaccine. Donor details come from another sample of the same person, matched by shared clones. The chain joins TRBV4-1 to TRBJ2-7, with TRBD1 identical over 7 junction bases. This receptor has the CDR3 CASSLTPAGGSYEQYF. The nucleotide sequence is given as TGCGCCAGCAGCCTTACGCCCGCAGGGGGCTCCTACGAGCAGTACTTC.